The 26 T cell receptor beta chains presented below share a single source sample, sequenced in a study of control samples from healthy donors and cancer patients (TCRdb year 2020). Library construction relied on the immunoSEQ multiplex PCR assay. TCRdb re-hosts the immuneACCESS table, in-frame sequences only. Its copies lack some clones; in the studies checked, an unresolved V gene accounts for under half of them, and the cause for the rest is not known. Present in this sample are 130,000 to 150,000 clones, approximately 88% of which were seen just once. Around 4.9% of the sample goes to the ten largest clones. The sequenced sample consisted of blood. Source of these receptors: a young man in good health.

The CDR3 region is CASSSGGAGYEQFF. In DNA, the CDR3 is TGTGCCAGCAGCTCGGGGGGAGCAGGCTATGAGCAGTTCTTC. This sequence joins TRBV7-2 and TRBJ2-1, with 7 bases aligning to TRBD2. Trimming took 4 bases from V and 8 from J; bases not matched to a gene: 8. The CDR3 contains 14 residues. Germline CDR1 is SGHTA and CDR2 is FQGNSA.

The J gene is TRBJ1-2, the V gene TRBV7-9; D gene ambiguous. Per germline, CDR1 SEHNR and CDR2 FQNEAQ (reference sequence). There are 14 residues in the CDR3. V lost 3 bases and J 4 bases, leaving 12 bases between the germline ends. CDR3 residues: CASSFQSLGYGYTF. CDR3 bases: TGTGCCAGCAGCTTTCAGTCTCTCGGCTATGGCTACACCTTC.

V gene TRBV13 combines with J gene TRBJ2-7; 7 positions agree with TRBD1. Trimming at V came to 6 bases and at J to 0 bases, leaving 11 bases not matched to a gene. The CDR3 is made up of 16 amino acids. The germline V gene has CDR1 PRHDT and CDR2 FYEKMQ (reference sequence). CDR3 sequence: CASRKKGQLVSYEQYF. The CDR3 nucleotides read TGTGCCAGCAGGAAAAAGGGACAGCTAGTCTCCTACGAGCAGTACTTC.

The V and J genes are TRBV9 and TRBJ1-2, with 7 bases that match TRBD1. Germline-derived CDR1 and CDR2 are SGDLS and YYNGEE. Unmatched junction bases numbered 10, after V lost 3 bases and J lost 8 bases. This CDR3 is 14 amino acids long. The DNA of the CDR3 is TGTGCCAGCAGCGCTAGACAGGGTTCGGAAGGCTACACCTTC. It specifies CASSARQGSEGYTF. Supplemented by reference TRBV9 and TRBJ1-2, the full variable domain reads DSGVTQTPKHLITATGQRVTLRCSPRSGDLSVYWYQQSLDQGLQFLIQYYNGEERAKGNILERFSAQQFPDLHSELNLSSLELGDSALYFCASSARQGSEGYTFGSGTRLTVV.

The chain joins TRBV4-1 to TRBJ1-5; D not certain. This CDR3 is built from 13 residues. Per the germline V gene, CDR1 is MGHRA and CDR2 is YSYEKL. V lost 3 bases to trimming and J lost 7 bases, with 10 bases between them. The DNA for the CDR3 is TGCGCCAGCAGCCAGATCCCGGAGCAGCCCCAGCATTTT. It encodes CASSQIPEQPQHF.

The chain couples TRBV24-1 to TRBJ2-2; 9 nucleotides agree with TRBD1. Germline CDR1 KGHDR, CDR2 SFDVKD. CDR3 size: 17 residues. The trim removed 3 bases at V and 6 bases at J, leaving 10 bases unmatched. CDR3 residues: CATSDRDRDRAAGELFF. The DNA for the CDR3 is TGTGCCACCAGTGATAGGGACCGGGACAGGGCGGCCGGGGAGCTGTTTTTT.

The CDR3 protein is CASSLVGNNEQFF. CDR3 nucleotides: TGTGCCAGCAGCTTAGTGGGTAACAATGAGCAGTTCTTC. V gene TRBV11-3 combines with J gene TRBJ2-1; D is uncertain. Trimming stripped 1 base from V and 5 bases from J, with 6 bases between. Germline loops: CDR1 SGHNT, CDR2 YENEEA. The CDR3 sequence is 13 residues long.

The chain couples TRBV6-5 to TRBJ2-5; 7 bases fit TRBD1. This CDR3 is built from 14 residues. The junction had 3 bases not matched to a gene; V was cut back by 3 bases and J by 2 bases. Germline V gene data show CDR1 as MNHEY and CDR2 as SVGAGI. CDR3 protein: CASSYRQGQETQYF. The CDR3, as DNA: TGTGCCAGCAGTTATAGACAGGGTCAAGAGACCCAGTACTTC.

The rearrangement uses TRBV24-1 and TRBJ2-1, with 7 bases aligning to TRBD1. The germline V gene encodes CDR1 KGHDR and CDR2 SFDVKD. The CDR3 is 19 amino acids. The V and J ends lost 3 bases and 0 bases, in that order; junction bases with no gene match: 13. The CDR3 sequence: CATSDPLTGRLISYNEQFF. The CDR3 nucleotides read TGTGCCACCAGTGATCCCCTGACAGGGCGGTTGATCTCCTACAATGAGCAGTTCTTC.

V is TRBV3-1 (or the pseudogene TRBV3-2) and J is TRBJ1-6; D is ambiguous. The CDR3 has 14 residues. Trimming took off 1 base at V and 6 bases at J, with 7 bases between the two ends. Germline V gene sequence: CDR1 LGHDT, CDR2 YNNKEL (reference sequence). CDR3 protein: CASSQGTGNSPLHF. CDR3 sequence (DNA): TGTGCCAGCAGCCAAGGGACTGGTAATTCACCCCTCCACTTT.

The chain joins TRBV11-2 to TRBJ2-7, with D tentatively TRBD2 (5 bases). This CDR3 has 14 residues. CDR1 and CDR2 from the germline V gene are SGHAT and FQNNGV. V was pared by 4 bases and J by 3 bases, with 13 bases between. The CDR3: CASSSSGGYYEQYF. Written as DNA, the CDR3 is TGTGCCAGCAGCTCCAGCGGTGGATACTACGAGCAGTACTTC.

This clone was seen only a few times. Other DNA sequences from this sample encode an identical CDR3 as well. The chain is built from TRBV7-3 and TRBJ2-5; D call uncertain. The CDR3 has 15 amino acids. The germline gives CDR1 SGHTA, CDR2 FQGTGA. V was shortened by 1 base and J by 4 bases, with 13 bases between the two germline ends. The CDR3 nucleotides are TGTGCCAGCAGCTTAAGGGTCGACCCTCCAGAGACCCAGTACTTC. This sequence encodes CASSLRVDPPETQYF.

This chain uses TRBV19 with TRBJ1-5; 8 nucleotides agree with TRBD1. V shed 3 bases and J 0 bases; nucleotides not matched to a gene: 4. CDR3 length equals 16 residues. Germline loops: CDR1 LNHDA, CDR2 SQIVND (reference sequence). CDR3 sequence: CASSMDREYSNQPQHF. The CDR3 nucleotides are TGTGCCAGTAGTATGGACAGGGAATATAGCAATCAGCCCCAGCATTTT.

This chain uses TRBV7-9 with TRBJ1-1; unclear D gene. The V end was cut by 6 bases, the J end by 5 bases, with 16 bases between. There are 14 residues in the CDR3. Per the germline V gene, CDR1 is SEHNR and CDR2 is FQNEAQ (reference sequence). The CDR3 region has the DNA TGTGCCAGCAGACTAATTGGGTCGGGGACTGAAGCTTTCTTT. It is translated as CASRLIGSGTEAFF.

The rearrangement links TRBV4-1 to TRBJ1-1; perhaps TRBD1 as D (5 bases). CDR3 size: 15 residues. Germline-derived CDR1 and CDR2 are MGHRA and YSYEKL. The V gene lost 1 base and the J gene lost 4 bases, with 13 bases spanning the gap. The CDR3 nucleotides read TGCGCCAGCAGCCAAGCCGCCACCAGGGTCACTGAAGCTTTCTTT. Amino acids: CASSQAATRVTEAFF.

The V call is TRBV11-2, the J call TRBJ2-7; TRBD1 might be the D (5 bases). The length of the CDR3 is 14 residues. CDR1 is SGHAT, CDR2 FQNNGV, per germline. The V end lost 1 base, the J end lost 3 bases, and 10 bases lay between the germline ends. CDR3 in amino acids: CASSLGGGRYEQYF. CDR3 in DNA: TGTGCCAGCAGCTTAGGGGGCGGACGCTACGAGCAGTACTTC.

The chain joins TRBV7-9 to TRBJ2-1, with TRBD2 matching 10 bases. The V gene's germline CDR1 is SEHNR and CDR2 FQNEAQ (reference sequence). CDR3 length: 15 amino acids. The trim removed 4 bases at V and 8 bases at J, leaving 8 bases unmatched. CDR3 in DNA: TGTGCCAGCAGCTCCGGCCTAGCGGGAGTTGATGAGCAGTTCTTC. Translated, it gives CASSSGLAGVDEQFF. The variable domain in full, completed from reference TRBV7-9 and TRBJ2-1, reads DTGVSQNPRHKITKRGQNVTFRCDPISEHNRLYWYRQTLGQGPEFLTYFQNEAQLEKSRLLSDRFSAERPKGSFSTLEIQRTEQGDSAMYLCASSSGLAGVDEQFFGPGTRLTVL.

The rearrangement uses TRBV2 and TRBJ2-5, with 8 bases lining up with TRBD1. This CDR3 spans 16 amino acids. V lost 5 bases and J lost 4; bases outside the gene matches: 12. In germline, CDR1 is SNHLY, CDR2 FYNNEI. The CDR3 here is CASSRQGQGGRETQYF. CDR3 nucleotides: TGTGCCAGCAGTCGACAGGGGCAAGGAGGTAGAGAGACCCAGTACTTC.

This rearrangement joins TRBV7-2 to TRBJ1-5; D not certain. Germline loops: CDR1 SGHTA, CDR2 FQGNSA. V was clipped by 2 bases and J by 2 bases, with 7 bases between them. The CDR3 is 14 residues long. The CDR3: CASSLNPGNQPQHF. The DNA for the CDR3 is TGTGCCAGCAGCTTAAATCCTGGCAATCAGCCCCAGCATTTT.

The CDR3 sequence: CASSYEKLFF. CDR3 DNA: TGTGCCAGCAGCTATGAAAAACTGTTTTTT. The chain is built from TRBV7-9 and TRBJ1-4; D gene uncertain. Trimming left V 4 bases short and J 6 bases short, with 0 bases between. Germline loops: CDR1 SEHNR, CDR2 FQNEAQ (reference sequence). The CDR3 has 10 amino acids.

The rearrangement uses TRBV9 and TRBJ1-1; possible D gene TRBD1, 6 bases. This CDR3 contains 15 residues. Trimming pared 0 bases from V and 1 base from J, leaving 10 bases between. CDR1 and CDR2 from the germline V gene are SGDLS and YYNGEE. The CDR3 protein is CASSVVPGENTEAFF. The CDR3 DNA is TGTGCCAGCAGCGTAGTCCCAGGGGAGAACACTGAAGCTTTCTTT. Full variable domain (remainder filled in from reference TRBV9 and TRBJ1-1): DSGVTQTPKHLITATGQRVTLRCSPRSGDLSVYWYQQSLDQGLQFLIQYYNGEERAKGNILERFSAQQFPDLHSELNLSSLELGDSALYFCASSVVPGENTEAFFGQGTRLTVV.

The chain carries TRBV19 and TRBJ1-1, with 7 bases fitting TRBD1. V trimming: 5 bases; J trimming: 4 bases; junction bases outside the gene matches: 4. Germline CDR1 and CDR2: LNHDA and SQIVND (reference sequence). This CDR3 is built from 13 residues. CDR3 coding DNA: TGTGCCAGTAGTGCCAGGGGGAGCACTGAAGCTTTCTTT. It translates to CASSARGSTEAFF.

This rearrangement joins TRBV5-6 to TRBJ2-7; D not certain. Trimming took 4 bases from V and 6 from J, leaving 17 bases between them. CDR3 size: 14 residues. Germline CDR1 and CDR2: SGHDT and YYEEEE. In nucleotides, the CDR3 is TGTGCCAGCAGCCCCTCCAGTCCGTTGAGCGAGCAGTACTTC. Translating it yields CASSPSSPLSEQYF.

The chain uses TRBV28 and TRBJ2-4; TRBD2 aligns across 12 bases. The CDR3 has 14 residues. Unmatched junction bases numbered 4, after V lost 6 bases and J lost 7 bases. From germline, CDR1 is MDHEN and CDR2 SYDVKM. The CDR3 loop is CASRVTSGRNIQYF. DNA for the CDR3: TGTGCCAGCAGGGTAACTAGCGGGAGGAACATTCAGTACTTC.

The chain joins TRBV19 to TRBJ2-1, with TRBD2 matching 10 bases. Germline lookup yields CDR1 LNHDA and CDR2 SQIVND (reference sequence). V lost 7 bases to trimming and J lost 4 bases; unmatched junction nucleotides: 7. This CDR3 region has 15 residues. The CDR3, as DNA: TGTGCCAGTATCCCGACTAGCGGGCCTTACAATGAGCAGTTCTTC. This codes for CASIPTSGPYNEQFF. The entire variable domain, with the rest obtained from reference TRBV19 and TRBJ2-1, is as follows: DGGITQSPKYLFRKEGQNVTLSCEQNLNHDAMYWYRQDPGQGLRLIYYSQIVNDFQKGDIAEGYSVSREKKESFPLTVTSAQKNPTAFYLCASIPTSGPYNEQFFGPGTRLTVL.

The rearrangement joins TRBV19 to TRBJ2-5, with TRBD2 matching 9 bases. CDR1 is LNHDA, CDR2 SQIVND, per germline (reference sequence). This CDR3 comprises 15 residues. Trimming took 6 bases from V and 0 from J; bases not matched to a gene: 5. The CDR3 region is CASRQLAGNQETQYF. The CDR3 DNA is TGTGCCAGTAGGCAACTAGCGGGTAACCAAGAGACCCAGTACTTC.